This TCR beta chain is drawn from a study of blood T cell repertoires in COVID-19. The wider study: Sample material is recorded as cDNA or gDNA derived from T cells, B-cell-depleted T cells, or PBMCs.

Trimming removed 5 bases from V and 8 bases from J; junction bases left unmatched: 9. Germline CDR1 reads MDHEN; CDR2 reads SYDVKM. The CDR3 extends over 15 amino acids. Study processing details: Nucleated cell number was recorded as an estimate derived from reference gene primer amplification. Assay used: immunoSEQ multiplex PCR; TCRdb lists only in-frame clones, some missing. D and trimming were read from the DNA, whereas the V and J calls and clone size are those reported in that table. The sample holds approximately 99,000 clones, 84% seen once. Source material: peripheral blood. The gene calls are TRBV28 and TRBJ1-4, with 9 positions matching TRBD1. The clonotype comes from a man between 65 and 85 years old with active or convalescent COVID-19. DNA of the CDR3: TGTGCCAGCAGTCCCCCAGGGACAGGGCGGGAAAAACTGTTTTTT. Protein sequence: CASSPPGTGREKLFF.